The T cell receptor (beta chain) described here comes from a study of cytomegalovirus exposure and HLA in healthy donors. Comment on this clone: Its antigen is still unknown.

PCR amplification relied on 60 Vbeta primers (plus 13 Jbeta primers). Original processing notes: Unique TCR beta chains numbered 60 million to 100 million in a later analysis, with roughly 10 million shared. Repertoires were generated with immunoSEQ multiplex PCR, while TCRdb's copy carries only in-frame clones and drops some. The V and J calls and clone size are taken from that table; D and trimming were inferred from the DNA. The table lists around 91,000 clones, roughly three fifths of them singletons. Findings and limits, study-wide: Associated with HLA alleles at 0.05 false discovery rate in a later analysis were about 17,000 TCR beta sequences. For most TCR beta V segments, an earlier analysis put the productive rate at about 87% or about 30% of the time.

Germline V gene lookup returns CDR1 SGDLS and CDR2 YYNGEE. Trimming shortened V by 4 bases and J by 8 bases, and 19 bases separated the two germline ends. The CDR3 has 15 residues. Input material: PBMCs. The chain carries TRBV9 and TRBJ1-3; maybe TRBD1 (5 bases). This sequence was found in a man between 60 and 70 years old in good health and CMV-seronegative. Here the CDR3 reads CASSLRDLLVHTIYF. The CDR3 DNA sequence: TGTGCCAGCAGCCTGCGGGACCTCTTAGTACACACCATATATTTT.